These 21 T cell receptor beta chains came from one sample sequenced in a study of blood T cells in healthy people across ages. Using a J-beta primer mix together with a sample-barcoded 5' primer, a second PCR was run for about 6 to 11 cycles. One entry per CDR3 protein results from TCRdb running MiXCR on the 5' RACE reads. The sample lists approximately 850,000 distinct CDR3 sequences; 55% to 75% were seen once. Sequences were obtained from blood. The source is a man younger than 45 in good health.

The table lists this clonotype with a few counts. The chain's CDR3 is CASRSDAGGQYF. For the CDR3, the DNA is TGTGCCAGCAGGTCCGACGCGGGGGGGCAGTATTTT. The chain links TRBV28 to TRBJ2-3; 8 bases are shared with TRBD2. This CDR3 is 12 amino acids long. The germline gives CDR1 MDHEN, CDR2 SYDVKM. V lost 6 bases, J lost 11 bases, and 7 bases stayed unmatched.

The chain uses TRBV20-1 and TRBJ2-4; TRBD2 aligns across 13 bases. The J segment lost 7 bases and the V segment lost 5 bases, leaving 2 bases of the junction unmatched. The CDR3 contains 13 residues. The germline V gene has CDR1 DFQATT and CDR2 SNEGSKA (reference sequence). CDR3 sequence: CSAQTSGGNIQYF. CDR3 coding DNA: TGCAGTGCTCAGACTAGCGGGGGGAACATTCAGTACTTC.

This clonotype has more than one count but fewer than ten. The V and J genes are TRBV7-6 and TRBJ2-7, with D perhaps being TRBD1 or TRBD2 (5 bases each). Germline V gives CDR1 SGHVS, CDR2 FNYEAQ. Trimming pared 5 bases from V and 5 bases from J, leaving 16 bases between. The CDR3 length is 14 residues. DNA of the CDR3: TGTGCCAGCAGCCCCCCCGGGACCTCTGACGAGCAGTACTTC. Protein product: CASSPPGTSDEQYF.

In this sample, this clonotype turned up many times. The CDR3: CASTLGGNTEAFF. CDR3 DNA: TGTGCCAGCACCCTAGGGGGGAACACTGAAGCTTTCTTT. V usage is TRBV6-5 and J usage is TRBJ1-1, with D maybe TRBD1 (6 bases). The V gene's germline CDR1 is MNHEY and CDR2 SVGAGI. V was clipped by 7 bases and J by 1 base, with 10 bases between them. The CDR3 extends over 13 amino acids.

The chain couples TRBV12-3 or TRBV12-4 to TRBJ2-7, with 9 positions matching TRBD1. This CDR3 contains 12 residues. V lost 8 bases, J lost 6 bases, and 5 bases stayed unmatched. CDR3 sequence reads: CASRTGALEQYF. CDR3 bases: TGTGCCAGCCGGACAGGGGCTCTCGAGCAGTACTTC.

This clonotype was observed a handful of times. V usage is TRBV30 and J usage is TRBJ2-7; 12 nucleotides agree with TRBD2. The CDR3 spans 16 residues. In germline, CDR1 is GTSNPN, CDR2 SVGIG (reference sequence). The V gene end was trimmed by 1 base and the J gene end by 3 bases; junction bases not matched to a gene: 7. The CDR3 sequence: CAWSGGAGLAGYEQYF. CDR3 in DNA: TGTGCCTGGAGTGGAGGAGCGGGACTAGCGGGCTACGAGCAGTACTTC.

The chain combines TRBV20-1 with TRBJ1-5, with 7 bases fitting TRBD1. The CDR3 has 15 residues. The V gene end was trimmed by 5 bases and the J gene end by 2 bases; junction bases not matched to a gene: 9. CDR1 DFQATT and CDR2 SNEGSKA come from the germline V gene (reference sequence). CDR3 DNA: TGCAGTGCTCGTCGGACAGGCGGGCGCAATCAGCCCCAGCATTTT. Protein sequence: CSARRTGGRNQPQHF.

The rearrangement joins TRBV20-1 to TRBJ1-3, with D perhaps matching TRBD1 (5 bases). The CDR3 is 14 residues long. Per the germline V gene, CDR1 is DFQATT and CDR2 is SNEGSKA (reference sequence). Trimming took 2 bases from V and 4 from J, leaving 12 bases between them. The CDR3 region is CSARQGGEGNTIYF. The CDR3 DNA reads TGCAGTGCTAGACAGGGCGGCGAAGGAAACACCATATATTTT.

This clonotype has more than one count but fewer than ten. The chain links TRBV6-6 to TRBJ2-3; D unclear. Germline lookup yields CDR1 MNHNY and CDR2 SVGAGI (reference sequence). The V end lost 5 bases, the J end lost 4 bases, and 4 bases lay between the germline ends. The CDR3 totals 11 residues. CDR3 nucleotides: TGTGCCAGCAGTATCCCAGATACGCAGTATTTT. This encodes CASSIPDTQYF.

The sample holds a few counts of this clonotype. The V and J genes are TRBV6-1 and TRBJ1-2; D unclear. Trimming removed 8 bases from V and 8 bases from J, with 27 bases in between. The CDR3 covers 16 residues. Germline V gives CDR1 MNHNS, CDR2 SASEGT. CDR3 protein: CASVRPVLGIDLGYTF. CDR3 nucleotides: TGTGCCAGCGTTCGCCCCGTTCTTGGTATTGATCTGGGCTACACCTTC.

This clonotype has at least ten counts. The chain is built from TRBV12-3 or TRBV12-4 and TRBJ1-2; D not certain. The CDR3 is made up of 12 amino acids. Trimming took 6 bases from V and 0 from J, leaving 5 bases between them. This CDR3 is CASSFSNYGYTF. The CDR3 coding sequence is TGTGCCAGCAGCTTTTCTAACTATGGCTACACCTTC.

V gene TRBV20-1 combines with J gene TRBJ1-1, with 7 bases lining up with TRBD1. J was trimmed by 1 base and V by 5 bases; bases with no gene match: 13. The CDR3 totals 16 residues. Germline V gives CDR1 DFQATT, CDR2 SNEGSKA (reference sequence). The CDR3 coding sequence is TGCAGTGCTCCCAATACCCTACAGGGGAAGAACACTGAAGCTTTCTTT. This sequence encodes CSAPNTLQGKNTEAFF.

This chain joins TRBV6-8 and TRBJ2-7; 9 positions match TRBD1. The CDR3 runs 15 residues. Germline CDR1 is MNHGY and CDR2 is SAAAGT. Trimming cost V 6 bases and J 6 bases; bases outside gene matches: 12. This CDR3 reads CASRPGTGMRCEQYF. CDR3 DNA sequence: TGTGCCAGCAGACCTGGGACAGGGATGCGCTGCGAGCAGTACTTC.

This chain links TRBV7-9 with TRBJ2-7; the match to TRBD1 covers 7 bases. The V gene end was trimmed by 4 bases and the J gene end by 3 bases; junction bases not matched to a gene: 12. Germline values: CDR1 SEHNR, CDR2 FQNEAQ (reference sequence). The CDR3 extends over 16 amino acids. The DNA of the CDR3 is TGTGCCAGCAGCTCTGTGCTCGGGACAGCTTTCTACGAGCAGTACTTC. Its translation: CASSSVLGTAFYEQYF.

For this clonotype: One end of the junction does not line up with germline, which may come from a read error. This chain connects TRBV7-9 to TRBJ2-6, with TRBD1 as a possible D gene (6 bases). CDR3 size: 16 residues. CDR1 and CDR2 from the germline V gene are SEHNR and FQNEAQ (reference sequence). DNA of the CDR3: TGTGTCAGCAGCCCAACAGGGCCCTCTGGGGCCAACGTCCTGACTTTC. It encodes CVSSPTGPSGANVLTF.

This clonotype appeared a few times. The chain couples TRBV6-5 to TRBJ2-1, with 12 bases lining up with TRBD2. CDR3 length: 14 amino acids. Per the germline V gene, CDR1 is MNHEY and CDR2 is SVGAGI. The junction had 6 bases not matched to a gene; V was cut back by 5 bases and J by 10 bases. The CDR3 protein is CASSTGGLAGEQFF. For the CDR3, the DNA is TGTGCCAGCAGTACAGGGGGACTAGCGGGCGAGCAGTTCTTC.

V is TRBV2 and J is TRBJ2-5, with TRBD1 as a possible D gene (6 bases). Judging by the DNA end, TRBJ2-7 fits better; the J call may be wrong. The CDR3 is 13 amino acids. In germline, CDR1 is SNHLY, CDR2 FYNNEI. This CDR3 reads CASTRTVLDEQYF. Here the CDR3 DNA reads TGTGCCAGCACTCGGACAGTTCTGGACGAGCAGTACTTC.

This sequence joins TRBV29-1 and TRBJ2-7, with TRBD1 identical over 9 bases. J was trimmed by 1 base and V by 1 base; bases with no gene match: 2. CDR3 length: 14 amino acids. Germline V gene data show CDR1 as SQVTM and CDR2 as ANQGSEA. The CDR3 coding sequence is TGCAGCGTTGAAGCCGGGACAGGGTCCTACGAGCAGTACTTC. Its translation: CSVEAGTGSYEQYF.

The chain is built from TRBV19 and TRBJ1-4, with TRBD1 identical over 9 bases. Looked up from germline, CDR1 is LNHDA and CDR2 is SQIVND (reference sequence). The CDR3 is 14 amino acids. After removal of 6 bases from V and 5 bases from J, the junction contained 4 bases not matched to a gene. The CDR3 sequence is CASRRQGENEKLFF. In DNA form, the CDR3 reads TGTGCCAGTAGGCGACAGGGGGAGAATGAAAAACTGTTTTTT.

This chain joins TRBV11-1 and TRBJ2-5; D gene uncertain. This CDR3 spans 17 amino acids. Between the trimmed V and J ends, which lost 0 bases and 2 bases, there was a span of 16 bases. Germline values: CDR1 SGHAT, CDR2 FQDESV (reference sequence). CDR3 residues: CASSLAWAEKGQETQYF. CDR3 nucleotides: TGTGCCAGCAGCTTAGCGTGGGCGGAGAAGGGTCAAGAGACCCAGTACTTC.

This clonotype occurred a few times. The DNA of the CDR3 is TGCAGTGCTTTTCCACTAGCGGGAGCGAAAGAGACCCAGTACTTC. It is translated as CSAFPLAGAKETQYF. The rearrangement uses TRBV20-1 and TRBJ2-5; 11 nucleotides align to TRBD2. CDR1 is DFQATT and CDR2 is SNEGSKA in the germline V gene (reference sequence). V trimming: 5 bases; J trimming: 3 bases; junction bases outside the gene matches: 8. The CDR3 has 15 residues.